This note documents a single T cell receptor (beta chain) sequence. This entry is derived from a study of T cell clusters in autoimmune cytopenias. Each sample's input was around 250 ng genomic DNA, roughly 40,000 genome equivalents. TRB was amplified by touch-down multiplex PCR, primer pools A and B combined. TCRdb reprocessed the multiplex PCR reads; each CDR3 protein has one entry and no DNA is given. With about 6,800 distinct CDR3 sequences in the sample, the ten largest clones hold less than 30%. CDR1 is MNHEY, CDR2 SMNVEV, per germline (reference sequence). CDR3 length equals 14 residues. The source of this sequence is a human donor with an autoimmune cytopenia or autoimmune hepatitis (not recorded which). The V and J genes are TRBV27 and TRBJ2-4; TCRdb picks TRBD1, but there is no DNA to check that call. The sequenced sample consisted of peripheral blood. The CDR3: CASSLEGRGNIQYF.